This T cell receptor (beta chain) was found in a study of cytomegalovirus exposure and HLA in healthy donors. V lost 6 bases and J lost 7; bases outside the gene matches: 13. The CDR3 loop spans 16 amino acids. Looked up from germline, CDR1 is MNHEY and CDR2 is SMNVEV (reference sequence). PCR used 60 Vbeta primers and 13 Jbeta primers. Libraries were prepared by immunoSEQ multiplex PCR; TCRdb keeps only in-frame clonotypes and omits some of them. The repertoire has roughly 120,000 clones, about 73% of them found once; the top ten carry around 4.5%. This clonotype originated in a woman in her forties in good health and CMV-seronegative. The V and J genes are TRBV27 and TRBJ1-1; 11 nucleotides line up with TRBD1. Specimen: PBMCs. DNA of the CDR3: TGTGCCAGCAGCCCAATCCGGGACAGGGGGTTCGTTGAAGCTTTCTTT. Its protein product is CASSPIRDRGFVEAFF.